This is a list of T cell receptor beta chains from one sample in a study of metastatic and nonmetastatic thyroid tumors. TCRdb reprocessed the PCR reads via MiXCR. There are fewer than 15,000 clones in the sample; approximately 12% occur only once, and more than 12% lies in the top ten. What was sequenced was blood. The source is a female donor with papillary thyroid cancer or a benign thyroid nodule (not recorded which). Some clones in this sample may be carry-over from other donors' samples. CDR3s include the opening cysteine and the closing phenylalanine or tryptophan. The order of the fields is CDR3 protein, CDR3 DNA, J gene, clone size, D gene, V gene. A D gene is named only where the DNA matches it firmly. Not every row has a clone size; where given, it reads once, few, many or a size class.

CASIGWRTGDSNQPQHF | TGTGCCAGTATCGGATGGAGAACGGGGGATAGCAATCAGCCCCAGCATTTT | TRBJ1-5 | many | - | TRBV19
CASSPGTGLGANALTF | TGTGCCAGCAGTCCCGGGACGGGGTTGGGGGCCAACGCCCTGACTTTC | TRBJ2-6 | many | - | TRBV6-4
CASSMKWDSPLHF | TGTGCCAGCAGCATGAAGTGGGACTCACCCCTCCACTTT | TRBJ1-6 | medium-sized | - | TRBV7-8
CSARDVAGRNTGELFF | TGCAGTGCTAGAGATGTCGCAGGGAGGAACACCGGGGAGCTGTTTTTT | TRBJ2-2 | many | - | TRBV20-1
CSVKAQFGREGYNEQFF | TGCAGTGTTAAAGCCCAGTTTGGGCGGGAGGGCTACAATGAGCAGTTCTTC | TRBJ2-1 | many | TRBD2 | TRBV20-1
CATQGPLVYNEAFF | TGTGCCACCCAGGGTCCTTTAGTATACAATGAAGCTTTCTTT | TRBJ1-1 | - | - | TRBV6-1
CASRGEGGPQYF | TGCGCCAGCCGAGGTGAGGGTGGACCGCAGTATTTT | TRBJ2-3 | once | - | TRBV5-1
CASSRNNEQFF | TGTGCCAGCTCGCGGAACAATGAGCAGTTCTTC | TRBJ2-1 | few | - | TRBV18
CASSYPTSGRPDTQYF | TGTGCCAGCAGTTACCCGACTAGCGGGAGACCAGATACGCAGTATTTT | TRBJ2-3 | medium-sized | TRBD2 | TRBV6-2/TRBV6-3
CASSLWRYRTDTQYF | TGTGCCAGCAGTTTATGGCGTTACCGCACAGATACGCAGTATTTT | TRBJ2-3 | - | - | TRBV12-3/TRBV12-4
CATSRDLPGRANEQFF | TGTGCCACCAGCAGAGATCTTCCGGGCAGGGCGAATGAGCAGTTCTTC | TRBJ2-1 | many | - | TRBV15
CASSGASDTSADTQYF | TGTGCCAGCTCCGGGGCTAGCGATACTTCCGCAGATACGCAGTATTTT | TRBJ2-3 | many | - | TRBV2
CASSEITGLGGELFF | TGTGCCAGCAGTGAAATAACAGGGCTAGGCGGGGAGCTGTTTTTT | TRBJ2-2 | medium-sized | - | TRBV6-1
CASSYSIAVSSYNEQFF | TGTGCCAGCAGTTACTCCATAGCGGTTAGCTCCTACAATGAGCAGTTCTTC | TRBJ2-1 | - | - | TRBV6-5
CAGSDRLIRGTTQYF | TGTGCCGGTAGTGATCGACTAATCCGGGGGACGACCCAGTATTTT | TRBJ2-3 | - | - | TRBV19
CASSPSGQPQETQYF | TGTGCCAGCAGCCCCTCGGGACAGCCACAAGAGACCCAGTACTTC | TRBJ2-5 | many | TRBD1 | TRBV9
CASGSRRGGLWTDTQYF | TGTGCCAGCGGCTCTCGGCGGGGGGGCCTTTGGACAGATACGCAGTATTTT | TRBJ2-3 | many | TRBD2 | TRBV2
CASTSSVPHFF | TGTGCCAGCACCTCTTCGGTGCCTCATTTCTTC | TRBJ2-1 | - | - | TRBV6-1
CASRLAGTRTYNEQFF | TGCGCCAGCCGCCTGGCCGGGACTAGAACTTACAATGAGCAGTTCTTC | TRBJ2-1 | many | TRBD2 | TRBV5-1
CSVKPGQGGGELFF | TGCAGCGTGAAACCGGGACAGGGTGGCGGGGAGCTGTTTTTT | TRBJ2-2 | many | TRBD1 | TRBV29-1
CASSYHRVTDTQYF | TGTGCCAGCAGTTACCACCGGGTCACAGATACGCAGTATTTT | TRBJ2-3 | medium-sized | - | TRBV12-3/TRBV12-4
CASRREINTEAFF | TGTGCCAGCAGACGGGAGATTAACACTGAAGCTTTCTTT | TRBJ1-1 | many | - | TRBV7-2
CATSLSGLEGATQYF | TGTGCCACCAGCCTCAGCGGGCTAGAGGGGGCGACCCAGTACTTC | TRBJ2-5 | few | - | TRBV15
CASSSGGGQPQHF | TGTGCCAGCAGTTCGGGGGGCGGTCAGCCCCAGCATTTT | TRBJ1-5 | large | - | TRBV6-1
CASSIYRKSNYGYTF | TGTGCCAGTAGTATTTACAGGAAATCCAACTATGGCTACACCTTC | TRBJ1-2 | many | - | TRBV19
CASSSGQGREPQHF | TGTGCCAGCAGTTCTGGACAGGGGAGGGAGCCCCAGCATTTT | TRBJ1-5 | - | TRBD1 | TRBV28
CSATQRAYGYTF | TGCAGTGCTACTCAAAGGGCCTATGGCTACACCTTC | TRBJ1-2 | many | - | TRBV20-1
CASSEAGGSINEQFF | TGTGCCAGCAGTGAAGCTGGAGGGAGCATCAATGAGCAGTTCTTC | TRBJ2-1 | few | - | TRBV6-1
CASSFSGVPRDLFF | TGTGCCAGCAGTTTTTCCGGGGTACCACGGGATCTGTTTTTT | TRBJ2-2 | - | - | TRBV28
CAISGRDLGEQYF | TGTGCCATCAGTGGGCGGGATCTGGGAGAGCAGTACTTC | TRBJ2-7 | medium-sized | - | TRBV10-3
CASSSRLAGGTSTDTQYF | TGCGCCAGCAGCTCCAGACTAGCGGGGGGCACTAGCACAGATACGCAGTATTTT | TRBJ2-3 | many | TRBD2 | TRBV5-1
CASSEAPGQGNQPQHF | TGTGCCAGCAGTGAAGCGCCAGGGCAGGGCAATCAGCCCCAGCATTTT | TRBJ1-5 | medium-sized | - | TRBV6-1
CASSEYKLGGYEKLFF | TGCGCCAGCAGTGAGTACAAGCTGGGAGGGTATGAAAAACTTTTTTTT | TRBJ1-4 | - | - | TRBV10-2
CASSRDPRSDNQPQHF | TGTGCCAGCAGCCGAGACCCCCGGTCAGACAATCAGCCCCAGCATTTT | TRBJ1-5 | many | - | TRBV7-8
CSARVAGVYEKLFF | TGCAGTGCTAGAGTGGCAGGGGTGTATGAAAAACTGTTTTTT | TRBJ1-4 | many | - | TRBV20-1
CASSGTGLHEQYF | TGCGCCAGCAGTGGGACAGGGCTCCACGAGCAGTACTTC | TRBJ2-7 | - | TRBD1 | TRBV5-1
CASSELSQETQYF | TGTGCCAGCAGTGAATTATCACAAGAGACCCAGTACTTC | TRBJ2-5 | - | - | TRBV6-1
CASSFGPSRGYTF | TGTGCCAGCAGCTTTGGACCGAGTAGGGGCTACACCTTC | TRBJ1-2 | many | - | TRBV5-6
CASSYSGGSYEQYF | TGTGCCAGCAGTTACTCGGGGGGGAGTTACGAGCAGTACTTC | TRBJ2-7 | - | TRBD2 | TRBV6-5
CAISGRRRGPGANVLTF | TGTGCCATCAGTGGGCGCCGCAGGGGCCCCGGGGCCAACGTCCTGACTTTC | TRBJ2-6 | medium-sized | - | TRBV10-3
CASSPLDGGRANYGYTF | TGTGCCAGCTCACCCCTCGACGGCGGCCGAGCTAACTATGGCTACACCTTC | TRBJ1-2 | many | - | TRBV18
CATWNEGSALCYTF | TGTGCCACCTGGAACGAGGGGTCGGCTCTGTGCTACACCTTC | TRBJ1-2 | few | - | TRBV10-3
CASSYSTPLRAGELFF | TGTGCCAGCAGTTACTCGACTCCCCTTAGGGCCGGGGAGCTGTTTTTT | TRBJ2-2 | medium-sized | - | TRBV6-5
CAWRAAPSYEQYF | TGTGCCTGGAGGGCGGCACCCTCCTACGAGCAGTACTTC | TRBJ2-7 | many | - | TRBV30